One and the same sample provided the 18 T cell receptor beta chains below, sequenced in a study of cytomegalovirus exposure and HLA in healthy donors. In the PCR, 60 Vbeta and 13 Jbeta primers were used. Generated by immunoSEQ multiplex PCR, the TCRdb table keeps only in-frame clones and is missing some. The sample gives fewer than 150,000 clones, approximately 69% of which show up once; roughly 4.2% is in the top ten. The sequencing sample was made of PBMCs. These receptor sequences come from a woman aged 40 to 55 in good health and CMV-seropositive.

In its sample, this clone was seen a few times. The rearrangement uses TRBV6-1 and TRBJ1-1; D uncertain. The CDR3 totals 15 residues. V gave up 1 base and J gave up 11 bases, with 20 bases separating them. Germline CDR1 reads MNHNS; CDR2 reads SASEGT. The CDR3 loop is CASSEDLVRSNGAFF. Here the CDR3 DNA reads TGTGCCAGCAGTGAAGATTTGGTAAGGAGTAACGGGGCTTTCTTT.

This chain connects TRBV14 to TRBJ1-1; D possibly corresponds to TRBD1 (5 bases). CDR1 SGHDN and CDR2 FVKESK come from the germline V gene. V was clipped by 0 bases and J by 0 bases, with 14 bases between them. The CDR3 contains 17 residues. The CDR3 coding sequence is TGTGCCAGCAGCCAAGATCGAATCAGGGACTTGAACACTGAAGCTTTCTTT. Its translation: CASSQDRIRDLNTEAFF.

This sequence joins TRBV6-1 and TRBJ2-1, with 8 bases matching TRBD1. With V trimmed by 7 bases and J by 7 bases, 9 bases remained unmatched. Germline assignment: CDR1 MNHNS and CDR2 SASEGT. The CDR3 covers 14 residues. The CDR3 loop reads CASKGWTGLNEQFF. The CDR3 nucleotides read TGTGCCAGCAAGGGCTGGACAGGGCTGAATGAGCAGTTCTTC.

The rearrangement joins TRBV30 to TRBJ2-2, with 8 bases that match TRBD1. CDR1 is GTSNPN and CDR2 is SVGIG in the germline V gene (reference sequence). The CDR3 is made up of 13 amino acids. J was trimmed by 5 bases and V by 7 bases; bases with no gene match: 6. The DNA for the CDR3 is TGTGCCTACAGACAGGGGCTGACCGGGGAGCTGTTTTTT. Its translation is CAYRQGLTGELFF. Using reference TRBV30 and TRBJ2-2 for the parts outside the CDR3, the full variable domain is SQTIHQWPATLVQPVGSPLSLECTVEGTSNPNLYWYRQAAGRGLQLLFYSVGIGQISSEVPQNLSASRPQDRQFILSSKKLLLSDSGFYLCAYRQGLTGELFFGEGSRLTVL.

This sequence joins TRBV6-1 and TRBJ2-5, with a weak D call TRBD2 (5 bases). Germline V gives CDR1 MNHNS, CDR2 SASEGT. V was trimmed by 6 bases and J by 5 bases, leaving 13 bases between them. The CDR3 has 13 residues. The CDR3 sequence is CASSRTETETQYF. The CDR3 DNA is TGTGCCAGCAGCCGGACTGAGACTGAGACCCAGTACTTC.

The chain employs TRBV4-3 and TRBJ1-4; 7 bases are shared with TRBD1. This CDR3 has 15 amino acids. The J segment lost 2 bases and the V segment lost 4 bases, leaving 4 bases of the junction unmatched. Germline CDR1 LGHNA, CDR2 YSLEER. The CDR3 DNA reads TGCGCCAGCAGCCCCAGGGGGAGGACTAATGAAAAACTGTTTTTT. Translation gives CASSPRGRTNEKLFF.

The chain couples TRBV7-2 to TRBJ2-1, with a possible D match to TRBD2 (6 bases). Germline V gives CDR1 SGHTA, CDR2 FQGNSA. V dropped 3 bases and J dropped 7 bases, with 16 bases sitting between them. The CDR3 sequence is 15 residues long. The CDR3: CASSFRRGSTNEQFF. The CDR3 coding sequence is TGTGCCAGCAGCTTCAGGAGGGGTTCTACTAATGAGCAGTTCTTC. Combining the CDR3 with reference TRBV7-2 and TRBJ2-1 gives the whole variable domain GAGVSQSPSNKVTEKGKDVELRCDPISGHTALYWYRQSLGQGLEFLIYFQGNSAPDKSGLPSDRFSAERTGGSVSTLTIQRTQQEDSAVYLCASSFRRGSTNEQFFGPGTRLTVL.

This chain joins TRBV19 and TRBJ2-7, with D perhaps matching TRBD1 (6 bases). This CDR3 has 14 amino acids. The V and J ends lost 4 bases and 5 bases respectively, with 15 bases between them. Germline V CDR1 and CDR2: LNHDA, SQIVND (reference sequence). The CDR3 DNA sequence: TGTGCCAGTAGTAGGTTACAGGGATCCCACGAGCAGTACTTC. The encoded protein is CASSRLQGSHEQYF.

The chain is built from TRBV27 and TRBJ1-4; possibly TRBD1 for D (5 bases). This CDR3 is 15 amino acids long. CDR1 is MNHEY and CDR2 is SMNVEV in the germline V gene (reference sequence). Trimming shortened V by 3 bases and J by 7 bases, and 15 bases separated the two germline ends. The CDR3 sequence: CASSFGTTHGEKLFF. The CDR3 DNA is TGTGCCAGCAGTTTCGGGACTACCCACGGTGAAAAACTGTTTTTT. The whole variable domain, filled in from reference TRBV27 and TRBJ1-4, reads EAQVTQNPRYLITVTGKKLTVTCSQNMNHEYMSWYRQDPGLGLRQIYYSMNVEVTDKGDVPEGYKVSRKEKRNFPLILESPSPNQTSLYFCASSFGTTHGEKLFFGSGTQLSVL.

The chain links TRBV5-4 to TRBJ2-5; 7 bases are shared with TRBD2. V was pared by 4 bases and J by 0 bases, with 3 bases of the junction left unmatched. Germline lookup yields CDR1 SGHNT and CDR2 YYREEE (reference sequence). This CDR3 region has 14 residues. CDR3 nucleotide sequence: TGTGCCAGCAGCGGGGGGGGTTACCAAGAGACCCAGTACTTC. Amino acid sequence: CASSGGGYQETQYF.

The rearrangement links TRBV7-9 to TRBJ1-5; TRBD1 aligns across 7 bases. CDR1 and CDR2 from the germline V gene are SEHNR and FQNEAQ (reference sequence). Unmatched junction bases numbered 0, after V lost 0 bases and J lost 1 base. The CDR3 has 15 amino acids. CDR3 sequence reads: CASSLATGSNQPQHF. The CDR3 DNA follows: TGTGCCAGCAGCTTAGCGACAGGGAGCAATCAGCCCCAGCATTTT.

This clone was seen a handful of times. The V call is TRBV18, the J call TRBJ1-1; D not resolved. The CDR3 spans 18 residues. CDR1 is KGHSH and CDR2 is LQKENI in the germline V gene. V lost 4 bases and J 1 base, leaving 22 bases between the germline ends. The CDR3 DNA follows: TGTGCCAGCTCACTCACAACAGCCACCTCCACTCAGAACACTGAAGCTTTCTTT. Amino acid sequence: CASSLTTATSTQNTEAFF.

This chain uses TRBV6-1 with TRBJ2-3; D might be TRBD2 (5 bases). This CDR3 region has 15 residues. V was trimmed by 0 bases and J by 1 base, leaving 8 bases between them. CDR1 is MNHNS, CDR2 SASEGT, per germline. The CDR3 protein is CASSEAGVGTDTQYF. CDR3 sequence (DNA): TGTGCCAGCAGTGAAGCGGGAGTGGGCACAGATACGCAGTATTTT.

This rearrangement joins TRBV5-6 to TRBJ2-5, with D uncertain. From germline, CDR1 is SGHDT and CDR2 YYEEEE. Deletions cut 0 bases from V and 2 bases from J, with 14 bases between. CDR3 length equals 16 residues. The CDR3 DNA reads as TGTGCCAGCAGCTTGGGGCCTTTGCGGAATCAAGAGACCCAGTACTTC. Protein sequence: CASSLGPLRNQETQYF.

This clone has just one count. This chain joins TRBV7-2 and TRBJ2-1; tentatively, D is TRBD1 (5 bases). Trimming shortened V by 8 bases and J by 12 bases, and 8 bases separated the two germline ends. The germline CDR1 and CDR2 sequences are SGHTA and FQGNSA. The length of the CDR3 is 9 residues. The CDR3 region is CASLQGQFF. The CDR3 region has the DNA TGTGCCAGCCTCCAGGGGCAGTTCTTC.

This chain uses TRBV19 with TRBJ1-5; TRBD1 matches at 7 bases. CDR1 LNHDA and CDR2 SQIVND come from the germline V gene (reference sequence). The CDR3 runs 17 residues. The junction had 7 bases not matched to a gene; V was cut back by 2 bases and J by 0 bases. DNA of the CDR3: TGTGCCAGTAGTATACGGACAGGTAGACTTAGCAATCAGCCCCAGCATTTT. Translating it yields CASSIRTGRLSNQPQHF.

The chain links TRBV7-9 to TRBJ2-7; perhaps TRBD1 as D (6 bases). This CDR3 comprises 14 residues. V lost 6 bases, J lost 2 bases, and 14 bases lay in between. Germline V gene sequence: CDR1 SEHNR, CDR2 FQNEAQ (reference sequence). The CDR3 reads CASSLQGSPYEQYF. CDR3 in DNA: TGTGCCAGCAGTTTACAGGGAAGTCCCTACGAGCAGTACTTC.

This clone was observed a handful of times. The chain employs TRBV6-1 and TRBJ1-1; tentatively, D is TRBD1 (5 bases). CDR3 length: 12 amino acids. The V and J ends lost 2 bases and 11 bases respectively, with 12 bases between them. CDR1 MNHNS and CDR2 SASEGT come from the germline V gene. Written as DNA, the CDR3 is TGTGCCAGCAGTGAACTGGCCAGGGTTGCTTTCTTT. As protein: CASSELARVAFF.